This TCR beta chain was sequenced during a study of post-analysis software for immune sequencing data. In its sample, this clonotype was seen a few times. Its antigen is unidentified. This CDR3 has 10 residues. Germline-derived CDR1 and CDR2 are MNHNY and SVGAGI (reference sequence). The V and J ends lost 3 bases and 6 bases respectively, with 2 bases between them. Tagging with unique molecular identifiers was a feature of the TCR beta cDNA libraries. MiXCR, applied by TCRdb to the PCR reads, yields one record per CDR3 protein. Of roughly 400,000 distinct CDR3 sequences listed, about 40% are singletons. Study-level points and caveats: Included in a set of about 5 TRBV segments more frequent in patients than controls were TRBV5-6, TRBV5-1 and TRBV20-1.

The chain is built from TRBV6-6 and TRBJ1-2; D uncertain. This TCR came from a girl aged 2-10 years with multiple sclerosis. The material sequenced was blood. The CDR3, as DNA: TGTGCCAGCAGTTATAATGGCTACACCTTC. Amino acids: CASSYNGYTF.